In this sample, the clone carrying this T cell receptor beta chain turned up a few times. The record originates from a study of blood T cell repertoires in COVID-19. Assay used: immunoSEQ multiplex PCR; TCRdb lists only in-frame clones, some missing. Here the sample spans fewer than 110,000 clones, around nine tenths being singletons. The ends lost 6 bases at V and 13 bases at J; junction bases unmatched: 9. In germline, CDR1 is SQVTM, CDR2 ANQGSEA. This CDR3 has 11 residues. The sample comprised peripheral blood. This chain uses TRBV29-1 with TRBJ2-3, with 8 bases identical to TRBD2. The sequence was obtained from a man over 45 in a cohort sampled during active COVID-19. The CDR3, as DNA: TGCAGCGTAAATTCAGCGGGGGCAAAGTATTTT. Amino acids: CSVNSAGAKYF.